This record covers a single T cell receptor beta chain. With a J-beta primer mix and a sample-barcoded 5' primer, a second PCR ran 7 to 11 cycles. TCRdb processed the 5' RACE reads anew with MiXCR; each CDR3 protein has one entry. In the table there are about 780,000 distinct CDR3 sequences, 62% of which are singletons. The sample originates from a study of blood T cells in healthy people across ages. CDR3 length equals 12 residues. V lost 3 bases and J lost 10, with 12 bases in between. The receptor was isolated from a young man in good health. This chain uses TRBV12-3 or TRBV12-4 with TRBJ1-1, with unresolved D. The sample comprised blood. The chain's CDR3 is CASSFDPSGAFF. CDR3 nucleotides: TGTGCCAGCAGTTTTGATCCCTCCGGAGCTTTCTTT.